The present T cell receptor (beta chain) was sequenced within a study of control samples from healthy donors and cancer patients. Deletions cut 7 bases from V and 5 bases from J, with 6 bases between. Per germline, CDR1 MNHEY and CDR2 SVGAGI. CDR3 length: 11 residues. The protocol was immunoSEQ multiplex PCR, while the TCRdb copy is restricted to in-frame clones and leaves out a portion. The sample has tens of thousands of clones; around 91% are singletons. The chain is built from TRBV6-5 and TRBJ2-1; D unclear. The source material was PBMCs. This clonotype was obtained from a man in his 60s with colorectal cancer. CDR3: CASTLHNEQFF. The CDR3 DNA follows: TGTGCCAGCACCCTACACAATGAGCAGTTCTTC.